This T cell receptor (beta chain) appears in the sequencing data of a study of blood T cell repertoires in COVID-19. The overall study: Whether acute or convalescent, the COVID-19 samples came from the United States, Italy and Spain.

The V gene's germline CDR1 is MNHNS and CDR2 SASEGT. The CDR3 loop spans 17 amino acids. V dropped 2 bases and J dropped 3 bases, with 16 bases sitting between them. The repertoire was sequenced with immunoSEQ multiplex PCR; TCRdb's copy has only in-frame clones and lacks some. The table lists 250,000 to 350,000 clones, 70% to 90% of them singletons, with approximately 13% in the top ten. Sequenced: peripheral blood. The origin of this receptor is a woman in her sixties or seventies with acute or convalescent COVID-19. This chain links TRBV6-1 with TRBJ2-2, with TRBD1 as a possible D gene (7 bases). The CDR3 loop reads CASSEPRQGGYTGELFF. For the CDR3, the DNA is TGTGCCAGCAGTGAACCTCGCCAGGGGGGCTACACCGGGGAGCTGTTTTTT.